This T cell receptor (beta chain) stems from a study of a mutant IDH1 vaccine in newly diagnosed glioma. Study at large: Most patients had received both radiotherapy and temozolomide, the prior options being radiotherapy, temozolomide, or both.

Time point: baseline, week 1 (first vaccination visit). Treatment noted: pre-vaccination baseline after standard-of-care therapy. Every donor had a new WHO grade 3 or 4 astrocytoma that was IDH1-mutant, with loss of nuclear ATRX. The protocol was immunoSEQ multiplex PCR, while the TCRdb copy is restricted to in-frame clones and leaves out a portion. The repertoire holds approximately 54,000 clones, with roughly 80% as singletons. V dropped 0 bases and J dropped 0 bases, with 11 bases sitting between them. Germline CDR1 and CDR2: SQVTM and ANQGSEA. CDR3 length equals 15 residues. This clone has just a few counts.

This receptor was taken from a man younger than 30 with glioma. Here the sequenced sample was PBMCs, taken from a glioma patient treated with radiotherapy, temozolomide or both. The chain links TRBV29-1 to TRBJ1-1, with D perhaps TRBD1 (6 bases). CDR3 sequence reads: CSVEDLGQMNTEAFF. CDR3 bases: TGCAGCGTTGAAGATTTAGGACAGATGAACACTGAAGCTTTCTTT.